The 23 T cell receptor beta chains given below trace back to one sample, sequenced in a study of STAT5B mutations in CD4+ large granular lymphocyte leukemia. Data came from immunoSEQ multiplex PCR; TCRdb stores just in-frame clones and leaves some out. The sample holds approximately 32,000 clones, approximately 90% seen once. Specimen: CD4+ T cells from blood buffy coats. These receptors originate from a human donor in good health.

V is TRBV7-3 and J is TRBJ2-7, with 11 bases aligning to TRBD2. Looked up from germline, CDR1 is SGHTA and CDR2 is FQGTGA. CDR3 length: 16 residues. Unmatched junction bases numbered 14, after V lost 5 bases and J lost 8 bases. The CDR3 loop is CASSPGTSGTYLKQYF. As DNA, the CDR3 is TGTGCCAGCAGCCCGGGGACTAGCGGAACCTACTTGAAGCAGTACTTC.

V usage is TRBV2 and J usage is TRBJ2-7; unclear D gene. The V and J ends lost 8 bases and 6 bases respectively, with 11 bases between them. The CDR3 loop spans 11 amino acids. Per the germline V gene, CDR1 is SNHLY and CDR2 is FYNNEI. The CDR3 coding sequence is TGTGCCAGCGCGGTATTAGGCGAGCAGTACTTC. Protein: CASAVLGEQYF.

The chain has TRBV6-6 and TRBJ1-4, with 12 bases lining up with TRBD1. Germline-derived CDR1 and CDR2 are MNHNY and SVGAGI (reference sequence). V gave up 2 bases and J gave up 8 bases; unmatched junction bases: 3. The CDR3 runs to 15 residues. In DNA, the CDR3 is TGTGCCAGCAGTTACCACGGGACAGGGGGCGAAAAACTGTTTTTT. As protein: CASSYHGTGGEKLFF.

There are a few counts of this clone. This chain links TRBV4-3 with TRBJ1-6; D call uncertain. Looked up from germline, CDR1 is LGHNA and CDR2 is YSLEER. The V end lost 4 bases, the J end lost 7 bases, and 8 bases lay between the germline ends. There are 13 residues in the CDR3. The DNA for the CDR3 is TGCGCCAGCAGCCCCGACCGGAATTCACCCCTCCACTTT. Its protein is CASSPDRNSPLHF.

The genes are TRBV5-1 and TRBJ1-1; a weak D match, TRBD1 (5 bases). CDR1 is SGHRS, CDR2 YFSETQ, per germline. There are 13 residues in the CDR3. Between the trimmed V and J ends, which lost 5 bases and 11 bases, there was a span of 19 bases. CDR3 in amino acids: CASRGSDTSDAFF. The CDR3 region has the DNA TGCGCCAGCAGAGGTTCGGACACCTCGGACGCTTTCTTT.

The chain employs TRBV7-3 and TRBJ2-5; D remains unclear. Per germline, CDR1 SGHTA and CDR2 FQGTGA. The CDR3 runs to 13 residues. Trimming removed 3 bases at V and 0 bases at J, with 5 bases between. The CDR3 nucleotides are TGTGCCAGCAGCTTCCGGAACCAAGAGACCCAGTACTTC. It translates to CASSFRNQETQYF.

The CDR3 sequence: CASSYDRWSAEQYF. In DNA form, the CDR3 reads TGTGCCAGTAGTTATGACAGATGGAGTGCCGAGCAGTACTTC. The rearrangement joins TRBV19 to TRBJ2-7; TRBD1 is a possible D gene (5 bases). Trimming left V 5 bases short and J 6 bases short, with 17 bases between. The germline CDR1 and CDR2 sequences are LNHDA and SQIVND (reference sequence). The CDR3 is 14 residues long.

V and J are TRBV4-3 and TRBJ2-3, with 10 bases identical to TRBD2. Germline V gives CDR1 LGHNA, CDR2 YSLEER. This CDR3 comprises 16 residues. Trimming cost V 5 bases and J 1 base; bases outside gene matches: 6. The CDR3 nucleotides are TGCGCCAGCAGCGCATCCGGGACTAGCGGCACAGATACGCAGTATTTT. This sequence encodes CASSASGTSGTDTQYF.

The chain recombines TRBV5-1 with TRBJ2-3, with D hard to call. Germline V lookup: CDR1 SGHRS, CDR2 YFSETQ. The V end was cut by 0 bases, the J end by 6 bases, with 14 bases between. The CDR3 loop spans 15 amino acids. The CDR3 DNA follows: TGCGCCAGCAGCTTGGACCGGATACCCGCTGATACGCAGTATTTT. It is translated as CASSLDRIPADTQYF.

This chain uses TRBV7-9 with TRBJ2-1; 8 bases match TRBD2. J gave up 7 bases and V 7 bases, and 12 bases lay outside the gene matches. The CDR3 covers 15 residues. CDR1 is SEHNR and CDR2 is FQNEAQ in the germline V gene (reference sequence). The CDR3 is CASNSAGGSRNEQFF. The CDR3 bases are TGTGCCAGCAACAGTGCGGGAGGATCGAGGAATGAGCAGTTCTTC.

This chain links TRBV6-5 with TRBJ2-5; D remains ambiguous. The J call may be faulty, since TRBJ2-7 better matches the DNA end. The CDR3 loop spans 16 amino acids. Germline V gene data show CDR1 as MNHEY and CDR2 as SVGAGI. CDR3 sequence reads: CASSYSFLSRTYEQYF. The CDR3 bases are TGTGCCAGCAGTTACTCGTTCCTCAGCAGGACCTACGAGCAGTACTTC.

This clone is a singleton in its sample. The V call is TRBV6-5, the J call TRBJ1-1; D not certain. CDR3 length: 15 amino acids. With 5 bases removed from V and 0 bases from J, the gap between germline ends came to 13 bases. CDR1 is MNHEY and CDR2 is SVGAGI in the germline V gene. In DNA form, the CDR3 reads TGTGCCAGCAGTCAACCGCAGGATTTGAACACTGAAGCTTTCTTT. It codes for CASSQPQDLNTEAFF.

The V call is TRBV10-3, the J call TRBJ2-3; the D is unclear. The length of the CDR3 is 13 residues. Trimming took 4 bases from V and 2 from J, leaving 7 bases between them. The germline V gene encodes CDR1 ENHRY and CDR2 SYGVKD. The CDR3 loop reads CAISGTITDTQYF. CDR3 bases: TGTGCCATCAGTGGGACCATCACAGATACGCAGTATTTT.

The chain couples TRBV28 to TRBJ1-1; the D is unclear. Germline CDR1 is MDHEN and CDR2 is SYDVKM. The V gene lost 9 bases and the J gene lost 4 bases, with 18 bases spanning the gap. The CDR3 totals 14 residues. The CDR3 bases are TGTGCCAGTAGTGGCCATTGGGAGGGCACTGAAGCTTTCTTT. Translating it yields CASSGHWEGTEAFF.

The rearrangement joins TRBV7-3 to TRBJ1-1; 7 bases align to TRBD1. Losses at the gene ends were 5 bases for V and 2 bases for J; bases not matched to a gene: 11. Germline CDR1 SGHTA, CDR2 FQGTGA. The CDR3 extends over 16 amino acids. The CDR3 loop reads CASSVGQPLTNTEAFF. The CDR3 DNA is TGTGCCAGCAGCGTGGGACAGCCTCTTACTAACACTGAAGCTTTCTTT.

V and J are TRBV20-1 and TRBJ2-3, with D tentatively TRBD2 (6 bases). Germline CDR1 is DFQATT and CDR2 is SNEGSKA (reference sequence). The CDR3 is 11 amino acids. Trimming took 6 bases from V and 10 from J, leaving 14 bases between them. The CDR3 sequence: CSASKGLPQYF. The CDR3 coding sequence is TGCAGTGCATCGAAGGGACTCCCGCAGTATTTT.

V is TRBV7-9 and J is TRBJ2-2; D possibly corresponds to TRBD2 (5 bases). CDR3 length: 16 residues. V lost 6 bases and J lost 3, with 17 bases in between. The V gene's germline CDR1 is SEHNR and CDR2 FQNEAQ (reference sequence). CDR3 nucleotide sequence: TGTGCCAGCAGGTCCCGGGGTGTTCGGGACACCGGGGAGCTGTTTTTT. This translates into CASRSRGVRDTGELFF.

This chain connects TRBV10-3 to TRBJ2-5; the match to TRBD1 covers 10 bases. Per germline, CDR1 ENHRY and CDR2 SYGVKD. The length of the CDR3 is 15 residues. With V trimmed by 7 bases and J by 4 bases, 9 bases remained unmatched. The CDR3 protein is CAINGQGGVGETQYF. The CDR3 DNA is TGTGCCATCAACGGACAGGGGGGAGTTGGAGAGACCCAGTACTTC.

The J gene is TRBJ2-5, the V gene TRBV30, with 13 bases fitting TRBD2. V lost 8 bases and J lost 5; bases outside the gene matches: 2. CDR3 length equals 12 residues. Germline V lookup: CDR1 GTSNPN, CDR2 SVGIG (reference sequence). The CDR3 nucleotides are TGTGCCGGGACTAGCGGGACGGAGACCCAGTACTTC. It yields the protein CAGTSGTETQYF.

Only a few counts were recorded for this clone. CDR3 nucleotides: TGTGCCTGCTCGGGGGCGACTGGAAACACCATATATTTT. Translated: CACSGATGNTIYF. The chain couples TRBV30 to TRBJ1-3; D possibly corresponds to TRBD1 (6 bases). Germline CDR1 reads GTSNPN; CDR2 reads SVGIG (reference sequence). V dropped 6 bases and J dropped 2 bases, with 11 bases sitting between them. The length of the CDR3 is 13 residues.

This clone was observed a few times. The chain joins TRBV9 to TRBJ1-6; no definite D call. CDR1 and CDR2 from the germline V gene are SGDLS and YYNGEE. V shed 0 bases and J shed 12 bases, with 10 bases lying between them. The CDR3 runs 13 residues. The CDR3 loop is CASSVAIGEPLHF. The CDR3 DNA is TGTGCCAGCAGCGTAGCTATTGGGGAACCCCTCCACTTT. Full variable domain (outside the CDR3, taken from reference TRBV9 and TRBJ1-6): DSGVTQTPKHLITATGQRVTLRCSPRSGDLSVYWYQQSLDQGLQFLIQYYNGEERAKGNILERFSAQQFPDLHSELNLSSLELGDSALYFCASSVAIGEPLHFGNGTRLTVT.

V is TRBV30 and J is TRBJ2-3; D might be TRBD1 or TRBD2, each matching 5 bases. With 2 bases removed from V and 7 bases from J, the gap between germline ends came to 16 bases. CDR3 length: 14 residues. Germline lookup yields CDR1 GTSNPN and CDR2 SVGIG (reference sequence). The CDR3 reads CAWSPGTFPYTQYF. In nucleotides, the CDR3 is TGTGCCTGGAGTCCTGGGACCTTCCCGTATACGCAGTATTTT.

V and J are TRBV18 and TRBJ1-2, with D possibly matching TRBD1 (5 bases). This CDR3 is built from 13 residues. Germline CDR1 and CDR2: KGHSH and LQKENI. Trimming shortened V by 0 bases and J by 5 bases, and 7 bases separated the two germline ends. The CDR3 DNA sequence: TGTGCCAGCTCACCACCGGGGGTATATGGCTACACCTTC. Amino acid sequence: CASSPPGVYGYTF.